This T cell receptor (beta chain) was recorded in a study of post-analysis software for immune sequencing data (dated by TCRdb to the mid-2010s). For context, the study as a whole: The recorded disease courses included relapsing-remitting, secondary progressive and progressive-relapsing multiple sclerosis, and some patients had no subtype annotation. The patient repertoires were compared against 11 previously published healthy control repertoires obtained from donors aged 6 to 25 years. A subset of samples was prepared in parallel using single-end sample barcoding, then pooled and co-amplified after Illumina adapter ligation.

TCR beta repertoires were profiled from peripheral blood of under 15 young patients with multiple sclerosis to demonstrate the VDJtools post-analysis software. The multiple sclerosis patients were children and adolescents between 6 and 15 years of age. Spanning cysteine to phenylalanine, the CDR3 consists of 16 amino acids. Only the CDR3 part of the read is kept: 48 bases, read in frame from the first base. As encoded in the germline V gene (reference sequence), CDR1 is SSHAT while CDR2 is FNYEAQ. Library method: PCR. The data were produced on an Illumina HiSeq 2500. To reduce PCR and sequencing biases, unique molecular identifiers were incorporated into the TCR beta cDNA libraries. Roughly 0.5 million cDNA molecules were obtained per 1 to 10 million input T cells, so each molecule approximated one T cell. The patient libraries were prepared and sequenced with the same protocol used for the earlier healthy control dataset. Samples belonging to the same batch were prepared together, multiplexed and sequenced on a shared HiSeq lane. The source study handled its data this way. Raw barcoded reads were processed with MIGEC, discarding single-read molecular identifier groups before consensus assembly and CDR3 extraction. VDJtools was used for post-analysis of the clonotype tables, with diversity normalized by down-sampling every dataset to the smallest sample size. Repertoire overlap clustering matched CDR3 amino acid but not nucleotide sequences to correct batch-related cross-sample contamination. The public reads were quality trimmed at Q25 with fastp and then assembled into clones with MiXCR by TCRdb, keeping productive beta chains. Each entry merges the rows of one CDR3 protein and shows their most common DNA and genes. TCRdb, not the original authors, processed these V and J calls. Here the sample has roughly 430,000 distinct CDR3 sequences; 39% occur a single time. The biggest ten clones account for about 8% of the sample.

As regards this clonotype: Its antigen is still unknown. The junction does not match germline at one end; this may be a read error.

Overall results and qualifications from the work: Strong co-clustering of samples prepared in the same batch was shown by direct clustering with F measure, prompting a batch-effect correction. Multiple sclerosis patients had significantly lower normalized Chao1 diversity than controls, a result that suggests substantial peripheral T-cell clonal expansion. The multiple sclerosis patient group was slightly younger than the control group. Significantly higher frequencies in patients than in controls were found for a handful of TRBV segments, including TRBV5-6, TRBV5-1 and TRBV20-1.

This receptor chain uses TRBV7-7 and TRBJ2-3; the D gene identity is not certain. The sequenced material came from blood. The clonotype originates from a girl aged 2 to 10 with multiple sclerosis. Here is the DNA: TGTGCTAGCAGCTTGGGTGTCGGCGGTAGCACAGATACGCAGTATTTT. Its translation reads: CASSLGVGGSTDTQYF. Reference TRBV7-7 and TRBJ2-3 genes cover what lies past the CDR3, so the full variable domain is GAGVSQSPRYKVTKRGQDVTLRCDPISSHATLYWYQQALGQGPEFLTYFNYEAQPDKSGLPSDRFSAERPEGSISTLTIQRTEQRDSAMYRCASSLGVGGSTDTQYFGPGTRLTVL.